Listed here is a single T cell receptor (beta chain). Its antigen is not identified. The sample originates from a study of OX40 agonist ivuxolimab in advanced cancers. Study-wide background: With a range of roughly 20 to 80, age averaged roughly 60 years, and roughly 80% were male. Study-level findings and limits: Clonal expansion was seen in CD4+ and CD8+ blood T cells by week 6 at 0.1 to 3.0 mg/kg. Researchers did not establish what antigens the expanded peripheral T cells target.

Generated by immunoSEQ multiplex PCR, the TCRdb table keeps only in-frame clones and is missing some. This sample has 40,000 to 60,000 clones, with about four fifths found just once. CDR1 and CDR2 (germline): SGHAT, FQDESV (reference sequence). There are 14 residues in the CDR3. The ends were cut back, 4 bases at V and 4 bases at J, with 13 bases in the middle. Blood sampling took place at baseline, cycle 4 day 1, and cycle 7 day 1. The source is an adult with an advanced solid tumor such as melanoma, head and neck, liver or kidney cancer. The specimen was CD4+ or CD8+ T cells sorted from blood, collected in a trial of the OX40 agonist ivuxolimab. The genes are TRBV11-1 and TRBJ1-2, with a possible D match to TRBD1 (5 bases). The CDR3 loop is CASSYSGTPYGYTF. CDR3 coding DNA: TGTGCCAGCAGCTACTCCGGGACCCCCTATGGCTACACCTTC.